This T cell receptor (beta chain) was observed in a study of CD8 T cells in ankylosing spondylitis. Study-wide findings and caveats: One TCR beta motif, made up of roughly 8 highly homologous variants, appeared characteristic of ankylosing spondylitis blood. Some of these motif variants have turned up before, in reports on reactive arthritis synovial fluid and blood. As for the disease-linked clones, they showed a CD8+ phenotype and occurred at relatively low frequencies in peripheral blood.

Germline V CDR1 and CDR2: ENHRY, SYGVKD. V shed 3 bases, J shed 0 bases, and the junction held 16 bases outside the gene matches. The CDR3 spans 20 residues. A note on this clonotype: Its antigen remains unknown.

TCRdb recomputed calls from the 5' RACE reads with MiXCR, one row per CDR3 protein. The sample lists hundreds of thousands of distinct CDR3 sequences, roughly 20% occurring once. Sequences were obtained from blood, either unsorted or a sorted T cell fraction (not recorded which). The V call is TRBV10-3, the J call TRBJ2-7, with 11 bases fitting TRBD1. The TCR was taken from a male donor with ankylosing spondylitis or in good health (not recorded which). The CDR3 bases are TGTGCCATCAGTGACCCTTATACCCGGGACAGGGGGATTAGCTCCTACGAGCAGTACTTC. Translation: CAISDPYTRDRGISSYEQYF.